This passage covers 20 T cell receptor beta chains from one sample sequenced in a study of shared clonotypes between healthy human individuals. The table came from immunoSEQ multiplex PCR; TCRdb's copy has only in-frame clones and leaves some out. Among 950,000 to 1,100,000 clones listed, 65% to 75% were seen once. Sequencing was done on a sample of memory CD4+ T cells sorted from blood. Indicated subset: CD45RA-negative fraction. These receptors were collected from a man aged 18 to 29 in good health.

This clone was counted between two and nine times. This chain uses TRBV5-1 with TRBJ1-6; D ambiguous. V dropped 5 bases and J dropped 0 bases, with 9 bases sitting between them. The germline CDR1 and CDR2 sequences are SGHRS and YFSETQ. This CDR3 has 15 amino acids. Here the CDR3 DNA reads TGCGCCAGCAGACTCGAGAGCTCCTATAATTCACCCCTCCACTTT. Translation gives CASRLESSYNSPLHF. The variable domain in full, with the rest retrieved from reference TRBV5-1 and TRBJ1-6, is KAGVTQTPRYLIKTRGQQVTLSCSPISGHRSVSWYQQTPGQGLQFLFEYFSETQRNKGNFPGRFSGRQFSNSRSEMNVSTLELGDSALYLCASRLESSYNSPLHFGNGTRLTVT.

The count of this clone is one. This chain uses TRBV13 with TRBJ2-2, with 8 bases lining up with TRBD2. The CDR3 length is 16 residues. V shed 3 bases and J 3 bases; nucleotides not matched to a gene: 6. CDR1 and CDR2 from the germline V gene are PRHDT and FYEKMQ (reference sequence). The CDR3 DNA reads TGTGCCAGCAGCTTGGGGAGCGGGAGTCACACCGGGGAGCTGTTTTTT. The encoded protein is CASSLGSGSHTGELFF.

The chain carries TRBV18 and TRBJ2-7; 7 positions agree with TRBD1. V dropped 1 base and J dropped 6; count of bases not matched to a gene: 9. This CDR3 is 15 amino acids long. The germline gives CDR1 KGHSH, CDR2 LQKENI. Here the CDR3 DNA reads TGTGCCAGCTCACCACGAGAGGGGGCGGCTTCCGAGCAGTACTTC. Translating gives CASSPREGAASEQYF.

This clone has a count of ten or more. V gene TRBV4-1 combines with J gene TRBJ1-2; D unclear. The V and J ends lost 4 bases and 4 bases respectively, with 10 bases between them. The CDR3 is 13 residues long. The germline gives CDR1 MGHRA, CDR2 YSYEKL. This CDR3 is CASSPPGSYGYTF. The CDR3 DNA follows: TGCGCCAGCAGCCCCCCGGGGAGCTATGGCTACACCTTC.

The chain combines TRBV2 with TRBJ1-2; D remains ambiguous. The V and J ends lost 1 base and 2 bases respectively, with 8 bases between them. CDR1 is SNHLY, CDR2 FYNNEI, per germline. The CDR3 loop spans 14 amino acids. CDR3 bases: TGTGCCAGCAGTGAAGGGGCCCTGAACTATGGCTACACCTTC. It yields the protein CASSEGALNYGYTF.

This clone was seen only a few times. The chain links TRBV7-2 to TRBJ1-3; a possible D gene is TRBD1 (5 bases). CDR1 SGHTA and CDR2 FQGNSA come from the germline V gene. Trimming cost V 7 bases and J 0 bases, with 10 bases left between them. This CDR3 is built from 14 residues. The CDR3 region is CASIRQNSGNTIYF. The CDR3 coding sequence is TGTGCCAGCATACGACAGAACTCTGGAAACACCATATATTTT.

CDR3 amino acids: CASSDRDRAGGSPLHF. As DNA, the CDR3 is TGCGCCAGCAGCGACCGGGACAGGGCAGGTGGTTCACCCCTCCACTTT. V and J are TRBV5-1 and TRBJ1-6, with 9 bases identical to TRBD1. The trim removed 4 bases at V and 9 bases at J, leaving 11 bases unmatched. CDR3 length: 16 residues. Germline V gene data show CDR1 as SGHRS and CDR2 as YFSETQ. The full variable domain, with the rest looked up from reference TRBV5-1 and TRBJ1-6, is KAGVTQTPRYLIKTRGQQVTLSCSPISGHRSVSWYQQTPGQGLQFLFEYFSETQRNKGNFPGRFSGRQFSNSRSEMNVSTLELGDSALYLCASSDRDRAGGSPLHFGNGTRLTVT.

This chain connects TRBV19 to TRBJ2-7; TRBD2 matches 12 bases. CDR3 length: 17 amino acids. V gave up 4 bases and J gave up 2 bases; unmatched junction bases: 9. From germline, CDR1 is LNHDA and CDR2 SQIVND (reference sequence). In nucleotides, the CDR3 is TGTGCCAGTAGTAGCCCCATGACTAGCGGGGGAACCTACGAGCAGTACTTC. As protein: CASSSPMTSGGTYEQYF.

The rearrangement joins TRBV6-1 to TRBJ2-7; D not resolved. The V end was cut by 10 bases, the J end by 1 base, with 8 bases between. The V gene's germline CDR1 is MNHNS and CDR2 SASEGT. There are 11 residues in the CDR3. In DNA, the CDR3 is TGTGCCACGAAGGAGTCCTACGAGCAGTACTTC. Its protein is CATKESYEQYF.

The chain recombines TRBV27 with TRBJ1-6, with D hard to call. The CDR3 runs 16 residues. V was shortened by 4 bases and J by 4 bases, with 14 bases between the two germline ends. Germline-derived CDR1 and CDR2 are MNHEY and SMNVEV (reference sequence). CDR3 amino acids: CASSSLGLPYNSPLHF. Here the CDR3 DNA reads TGTGCCAGCAGTTCCTTGGGCCTCCCTTATAATTCACCCCTCCACTTT.

V gene TRBV10-2 combines with J gene TRBJ2-6; possibly TRBD1 for D (6 bases). V was trimmed by 2 bases and J by 0 bases, leaving 17 bases between them. Germline values: CDR1 WSHSY, CDR2 SAAADI. This CDR3 has 19 amino acids. CDR3 loop: CASSEDQGQGNSGANVLTF. Here the CDR3 DNA reads TGCGCCAGCAGTGAGGATCAGGGGCAGGGTAACTCTGGGGCCAACGTCCTGACTTTC.

This clone has just one count. This chain connects TRBV9 to TRBJ2-5; either TRBD1 or TRBD2 may fit D (5 bases each). Per germline, CDR1 SGDLS and CDR2 YYNGEE. Trimming took off 4 bases at V and 4 bases at J, with 14 bases between the two ends. CDR3 length: 14 residues. CDR3 loop: CASSRDRLAETQYF. CDR3 in DNA: TGTGCCAGCAGCCGGGACCGCTTAGCAGAGACCCAGTACTTC. Filled out from reference TRBV9 and TRBJ2-5, the complete variable domain reads DSGVTQTPKHLITATGQRVTLRCSPRSGDLSVYWYQQSLDQGLQFLIQYYNGEERAKGNILERFSAQQFPDLHSELNLSSLELGDSALYFCASSRDRLAETQYFGPGTRLLVL.

This clone came up a few times. Other DNA sequences from this sample encode an identical CDR3 as well. The V and J genes are TRBV18 and TRBJ2-5, with D perhaps TRBD1 or TRBD2 (5 bases each). This CDR3 has 12 amino acids. From germline, CDR1 is KGHSH and CDR2 LQKENI. With 2 bases removed from V and 4 bases from J, the gap between germline ends came to 5 bases. This CDR3 is CASSPGGETQYF. Here the CDR3 DNA reads TGTGCCAGCTCACCAGGGGGAGAGACCCAGTACTTC. The full variable domain, in which reference TRBV18 and TRBJ2-5 provide the parts outside the CDR3, is NAGVMQNPRHLVRRRGQEARLRCSPMKGHSHVYWYRQLPEEGLKFMVYLQKENIIDESGMPKERFSAEFPKEGPSILRIQQVVRGDSAAYFCASSPGGETQYFGPGTRLLVL.

Only one count was recorded for this clone. V usage is TRBV7-2 and J usage is TRBJ1-1; 7 bases agree with TRBD1. The length of the CDR3 is 16 residues. The V and J ends lost 0 bases and 3 bases, in that order; junction bases with no gene match: 7. Germline CDR1 and CDR2: SGHTA and FQGNSA. The CDR3 loop reads CASSLAGGLLYTEAFF. CDR3 nucleotide sequence: TGTGCCAGCAGCTTAGCAGGGGGCCTTTTGTACACTGAAGCTTTCTTT.

The CDR3 bases are TGTGCCAGCAGGGGGGCAGGGCCCTATGGCTACACCTTC. As protein: CASRGAGPYGYTF. The chain is built from TRBV6-5 and TRBJ1-2; TRBD1 is a possible D gene (6 bases). The V and J ends lost 6 bases and 4 bases respectively, with 12 bases between them. The CDR3 length is 13 residues. Germline loops: CDR1 MNHEY, CDR2 SVGAGI.

In its sample, this clone was seen once. CDR3 nucleotide sequence: TGTGCCAGTAGCTTACAGGGGAATCAGCCCCAGCATTTT. Amino acid sequence: CASSLQGNQPQHF. The V and J genes are TRBV19 and TRBJ1-5; the match to TRBD1 covers 7 bases. The CDR3 covers 13 residues. The V gene end was trimmed by 6 bases and the J gene end by 4 bases; junction bases not matched to a gene: 3. Germline V gives CDR1 LNHDA, CDR2 SQIVND (reference sequence).

The chain joins TRBV11-2 to TRBJ2-3; D not certain. CDR3 size: 15 residues. V lost 2 bases to trimming and J lost 5 bases, with 14 bases between them. The germline CDR1 and CDR2 sequences are SGHAT and FQNNGV. CDR3 nucleotides: TGTGCCAGCAGCTTATTGGGTCATGCGGTAGATACGCAGTATTTT. Amino acids: CASSLLGHAVDTQYF. Full variable domain (missing parts from reference TRBV11-2 and TRBJ2-3): EAGVAQSPRYKIIEKRQSVAFWCNPISGHATLYWYQQILGQGPKLLIQFQNNGVVDDSQLPKDRFSAERLKGVDSTLKIQPAKLEDSAVYLCASSLLGHAVDTQYFGPGTRLTVL.

As DNA, the CDR3 is TGTGCCAGCAGCTTGGGACAGGGGGCCGGGACCGGGGAGCTGTTTTTT. Translated, it gives CASSLGQGAGTGELFF. The chain combines TRBV5-4 with TRBJ2-2, with 10 bases fitting TRBD1. V was pared by 0 bases and J by 5 bases, with 4 bases of the junction left unmatched. The CDR3 consists of 16 residues. Germline V CDR1 and CDR2: SGHNT, YYREEE (reference sequence).

The genes are TRBV30 and TRBJ1-2, with D possibly TRBD1 on 5 matching bases. This CDR3 spans 14 amino acids. V was cut by 4 bases and J by 1 base, with 13 bases left in between. The germline V gene encodes CDR1 GTSNPN and CDR2 SVGIG (reference sequence). In DNA, the CDR3 is TGTGCCTGGAAAGGGGAGAGTTTTAACTATGGCTACACCTTC. As protein: CAWKGESFNYGYTF.

In its sample, this clone was seen a few times. The chain joins TRBV6-1 to TRBJ1-6; 9 bases are shared with TRBD1. The germline V gene has CDR1 MNHNS and CDR2 SASEGT. This CDR3 comprises 14 residues. Trimming at V came to 6 bases and at J to 7 bases, leaving 4 bases not matched to a gene. CDR3 region: CASSQDRGNSPLHF. In DNA, the CDR3 is TGTGCCAGCAGCCAGGACAGGGGAAATTCACCCCTCCACTTT.